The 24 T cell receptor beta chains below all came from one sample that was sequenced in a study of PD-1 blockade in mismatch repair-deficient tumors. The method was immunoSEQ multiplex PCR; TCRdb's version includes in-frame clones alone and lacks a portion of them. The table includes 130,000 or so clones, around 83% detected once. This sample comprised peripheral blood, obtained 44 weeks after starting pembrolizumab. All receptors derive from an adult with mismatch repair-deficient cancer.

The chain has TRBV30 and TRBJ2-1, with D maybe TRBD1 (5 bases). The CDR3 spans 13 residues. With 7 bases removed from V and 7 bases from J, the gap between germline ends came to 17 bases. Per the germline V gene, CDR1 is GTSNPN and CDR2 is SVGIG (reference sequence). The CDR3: CASSGSKGNEQFF. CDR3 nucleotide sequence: TGTGCCTCTTCCGGGTCCAAGGGGAATGAGCAGTTCTTC.

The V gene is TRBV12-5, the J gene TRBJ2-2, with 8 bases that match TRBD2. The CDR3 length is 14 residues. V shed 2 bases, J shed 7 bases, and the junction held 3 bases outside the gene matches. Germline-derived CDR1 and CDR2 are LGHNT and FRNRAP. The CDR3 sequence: CASGLREGDGELFF. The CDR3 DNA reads TGTGCTAGTGGTTTGCGGGAGGGGGACGGGGAGCTGTTTTTT.

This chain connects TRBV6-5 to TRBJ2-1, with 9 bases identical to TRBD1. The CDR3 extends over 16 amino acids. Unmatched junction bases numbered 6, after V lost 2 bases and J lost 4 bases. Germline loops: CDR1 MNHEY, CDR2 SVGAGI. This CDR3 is CASSYGWGQGYNEQFF. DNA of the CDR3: TGTGCCAGCAGTTACGGTTGGGGACAGGGTTACAATGAGCAGTTCTTC.

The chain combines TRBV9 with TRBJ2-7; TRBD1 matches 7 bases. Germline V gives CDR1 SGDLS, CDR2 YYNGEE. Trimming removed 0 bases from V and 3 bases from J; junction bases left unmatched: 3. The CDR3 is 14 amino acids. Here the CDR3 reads CASSVGTGDYEQYF. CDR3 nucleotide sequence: TGTGCCAGCAGCGTAGGTACAGGGGACTACGAGCAGTACTTC.

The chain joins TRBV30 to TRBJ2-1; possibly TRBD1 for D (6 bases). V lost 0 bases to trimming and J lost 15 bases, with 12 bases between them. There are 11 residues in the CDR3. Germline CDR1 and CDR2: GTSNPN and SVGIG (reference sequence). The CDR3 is CAWSVERGRFF. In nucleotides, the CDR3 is TGTGCCTGGAGTGTAGAGAGGGGGAGGTTCTTC. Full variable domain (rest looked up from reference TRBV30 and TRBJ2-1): SQTIHQWPATLVQPVGSPLSLECTVEGTSNPNLYWYRQAAGRGLQLLFYSVGIGQISSEVPQNLSASRPQDRQFILSSKKLLLSDSGFYLCAWSVERGRFFGPGTRLTVL.

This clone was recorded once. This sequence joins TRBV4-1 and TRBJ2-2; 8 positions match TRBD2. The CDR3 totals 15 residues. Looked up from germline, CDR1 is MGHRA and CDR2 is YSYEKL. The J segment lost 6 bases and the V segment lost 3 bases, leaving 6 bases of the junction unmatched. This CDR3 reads CASSQGAGEAGELFF. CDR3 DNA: TGCGCCAGCAGCCAGGGAGCGGGAGAGGCCGGGGAGCTGTTTTTT.

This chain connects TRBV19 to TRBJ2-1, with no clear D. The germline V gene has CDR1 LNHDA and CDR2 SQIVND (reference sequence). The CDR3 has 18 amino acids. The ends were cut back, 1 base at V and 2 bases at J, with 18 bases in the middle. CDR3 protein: CASSIGVARPPPYNEQFF. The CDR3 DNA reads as TGTGCCAGTAGTATAGGGGTCGCCAGGCCGCCCCCCTACAATGAGCAGTTCTTC.

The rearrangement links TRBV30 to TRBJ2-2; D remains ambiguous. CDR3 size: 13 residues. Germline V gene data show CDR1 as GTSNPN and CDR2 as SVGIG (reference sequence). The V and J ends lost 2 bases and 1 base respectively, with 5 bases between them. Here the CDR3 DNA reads TGTGCCTGGAGTCGGATGAACACCGGGGAGCTGTTTTTT. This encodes CAWSRMNTGELFF.

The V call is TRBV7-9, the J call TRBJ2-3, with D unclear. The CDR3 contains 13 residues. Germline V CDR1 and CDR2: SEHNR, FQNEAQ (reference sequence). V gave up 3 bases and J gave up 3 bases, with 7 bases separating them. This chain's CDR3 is CASSFMRTDTQYF. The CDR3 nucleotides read TGTGCCAGCAGCTTTATGAGGACAGATACGCAGTATTTT.

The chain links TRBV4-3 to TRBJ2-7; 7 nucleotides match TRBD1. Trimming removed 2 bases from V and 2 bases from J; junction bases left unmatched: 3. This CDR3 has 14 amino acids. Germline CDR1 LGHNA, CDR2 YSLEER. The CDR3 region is CASSQSTGPYEQYF. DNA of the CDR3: TGCGCCAGCAGCCAATCGACAGGGCCCTACGAGCAGTACTTC.

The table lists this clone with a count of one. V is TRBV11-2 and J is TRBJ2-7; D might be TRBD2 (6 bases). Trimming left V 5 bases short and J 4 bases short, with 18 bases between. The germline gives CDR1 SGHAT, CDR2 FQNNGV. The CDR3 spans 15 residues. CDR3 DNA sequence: TGTGCCAGCAGCCGGCTCCGGGACTCCGGGTACGAGCAGTACTTC. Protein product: CASSRLRDSGYEQYF.

The CDR3 reads CASSVGGLARYNEQFF. CDR3 sequence (DNA): TGTGCCAGCAGCGTAGGGGGACTAGCTAGGTACAATGAGCAGTTCTTC. The J gene is TRBJ2-1, the V gene TRBV9; 9 nucleotides line up with TRBD2. V gave up 0 bases and J gave up 4 bases; unmatched junction bases: 5. This CDR3 region has 16 residues. Germline values: CDR1 SGDLS, CDR2 YYNGEE.

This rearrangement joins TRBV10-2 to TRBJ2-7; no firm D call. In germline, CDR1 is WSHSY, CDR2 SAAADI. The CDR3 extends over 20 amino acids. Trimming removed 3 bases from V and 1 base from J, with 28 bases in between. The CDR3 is CASSDSWSQQFPPFSYEQYF. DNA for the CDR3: TGCGCCAGCAGTGACTCGTGGTCGCAACAGTTCCCCCCCTTTTCCTACGAGCAGTACTTC.

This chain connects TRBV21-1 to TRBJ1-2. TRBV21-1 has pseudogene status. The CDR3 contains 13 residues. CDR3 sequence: CASSTILRYGYTF. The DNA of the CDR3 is TGTGCCAGCAGCACTATACTCCGCTATGGCTACACCTTC.

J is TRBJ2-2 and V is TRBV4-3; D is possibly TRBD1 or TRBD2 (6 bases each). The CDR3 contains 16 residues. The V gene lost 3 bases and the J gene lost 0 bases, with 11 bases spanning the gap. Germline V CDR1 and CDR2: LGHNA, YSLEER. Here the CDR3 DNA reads TGCGCCAGCAGCCACGGGGGCGCGGCGAACACCGGGGAGCTGTTTTTT. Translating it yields CASSHGGAANTGELFF.

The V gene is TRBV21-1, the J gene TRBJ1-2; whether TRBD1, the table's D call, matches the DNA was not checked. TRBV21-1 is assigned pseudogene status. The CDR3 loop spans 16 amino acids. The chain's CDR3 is CASSKGPGPLLYGYTF. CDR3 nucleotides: TGTGCCAGCAGCAAAGGCCCAGGGCCCCTCCTGTATGGCTACACCTTC.

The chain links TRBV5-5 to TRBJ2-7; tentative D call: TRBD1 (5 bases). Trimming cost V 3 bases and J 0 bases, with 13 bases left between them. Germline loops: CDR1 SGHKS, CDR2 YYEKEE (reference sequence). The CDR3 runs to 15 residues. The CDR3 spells CASSWEGHRSYEQYF. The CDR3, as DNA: TGTGCCAGCAGCTGGGAAGGACATCGCTCCTACGAGCAGTACTTC.

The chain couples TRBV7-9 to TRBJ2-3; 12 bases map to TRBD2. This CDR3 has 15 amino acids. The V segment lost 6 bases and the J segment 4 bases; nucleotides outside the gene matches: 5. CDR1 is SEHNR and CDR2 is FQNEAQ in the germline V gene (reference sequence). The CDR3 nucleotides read TGTGCCAGCAGACGACTAGCGGGAGCTTCAGATACGCAGTATTTT. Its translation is CASRRLAGASDTQYF.

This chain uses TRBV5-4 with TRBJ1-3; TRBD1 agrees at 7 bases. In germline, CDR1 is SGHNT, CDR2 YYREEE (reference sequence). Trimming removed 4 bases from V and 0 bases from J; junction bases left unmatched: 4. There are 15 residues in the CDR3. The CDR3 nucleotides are TGTGCCAGCAGCGATCGGACAGGCTCTGGAAACACCATATATTTT. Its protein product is CASSDRTGSGNTIYF.

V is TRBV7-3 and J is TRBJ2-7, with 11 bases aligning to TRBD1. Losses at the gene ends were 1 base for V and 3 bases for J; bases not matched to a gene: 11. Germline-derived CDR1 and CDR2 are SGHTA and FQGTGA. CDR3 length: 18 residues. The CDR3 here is CASSLRVSGTGGVYEQYF. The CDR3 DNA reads TGTGCCAGCAGCTTAAGGGTCTCCGGGACAGGGGGAGTCTACGAGCAGTACTTC.

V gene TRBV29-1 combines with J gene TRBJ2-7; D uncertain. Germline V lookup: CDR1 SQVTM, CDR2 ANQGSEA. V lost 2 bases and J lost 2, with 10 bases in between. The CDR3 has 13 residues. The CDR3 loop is CSVELAETYEQYF. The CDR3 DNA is TGCAGCGTTGAATTGGCCGAGACCTACGAGCAGTACTTC.

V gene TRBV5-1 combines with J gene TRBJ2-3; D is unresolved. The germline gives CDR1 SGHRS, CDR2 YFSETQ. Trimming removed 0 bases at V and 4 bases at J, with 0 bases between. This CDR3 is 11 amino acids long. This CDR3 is CASSLADTQYF. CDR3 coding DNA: TGCGCCAGCAGCTTGGCAGATACGCAGTATTTT.

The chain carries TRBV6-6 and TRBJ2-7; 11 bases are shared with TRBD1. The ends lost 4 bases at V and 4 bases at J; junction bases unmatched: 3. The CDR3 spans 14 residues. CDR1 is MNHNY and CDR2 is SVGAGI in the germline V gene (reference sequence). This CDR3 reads CASSWTGGEYEQYF. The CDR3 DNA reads TGTGCCAGCAGTTGGACAGGGGGCGAATACGAGCAGTACTTC.

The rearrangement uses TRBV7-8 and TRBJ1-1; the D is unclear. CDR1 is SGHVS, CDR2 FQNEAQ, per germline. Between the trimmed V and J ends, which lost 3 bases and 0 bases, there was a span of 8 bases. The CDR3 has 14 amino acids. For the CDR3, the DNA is TGTGCCAGCAGCTTTGGAGTTATGAACACTGAAGCTTTCTTT. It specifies CASSFGVMNTEAFF.